This T cell receptor beta chain was captured by sequencing in a study of T cell changes during pregnancy in multiple sclerosis. V was pared by 3 bases and J by 1 base, with 11 bases of the junction left unmatched. In germline, CDR1 is SGHTA, CDR2 FQGNSA. The CDR3 consists of 18 residues. Clones were sequenced by immunoSEQ multiplex PCR, and TCRdb holds only the in-frame ones, with some missing. The sample has tens of thousands of clones, about 90% seen once. The sample here was CD4+ T cells from peripheral blood mononuclear cells, taken in the second trimester of pregnancy. The chain employs TRBV7-2 and TRBJ1-2; 10 bases line up with TRBD1. This TCR came from a female donor in good health, enrolled as a control in a pregnancy study. The DNA for the CDR3 is TGTGCCAGCAGCTTGACCCCTTTAGGGACAGGGGTTAACTATGGCTACACCTTC. Amino acid sequence: CASSLTPLGTGVNYGYTF.